The T cell receptor beta chain described here comes from a study of beta chain features in type 1 diabetes. J was trimmed by 2 bases and V by 1 base; bases with no gene match: 7. The CDR3 covers 17 residues. CDR1 is SEHNR and CDR2 is FQNEAQ in the germline V gene (reference sequence). A note on this clone: Its antigen is currently unknown.

A heparinised blood draw that averaged around 100 mL was obtained once from each donor. Since all of the isolated RNA was reverse transcribed, expressed TCRB transcripts were what got sequenced. Only in-frame clones appear in the TCRdb table, and some are missing; sequencing was by immunoSEQ multiplex PCR. Of nearly 700,000 clones listed, around 15% are singletons. Study-level findings and limits: The study notes PCR might favor shorter templates equally in patients and controls. Shortening that was moderate but significant affected the TCRB CDR3s of Type 1 diabetes patients in all four CD4+ subsets.

The sequencing input was naive CD4+ T cells from blood. This chain joins TRBV7-9 and TRBJ2-3; 9 nucleotides agree with TRBD2. The TCR sequence derives from a man aged 18 to 35 with type 1 diabetes. CDR3 protein: CASSLVTTSGHTDTQYF. CDR3 sequence (DNA): TGTGCCAGCAGCTTAGTGACGACTAGCGGACACACAGATACGCAGTATTTT. Combining the CDR3 with reference TRBV7-9 and TRBJ2-3 gives the whole variable domain DTGVSQNPRHKITKRGQNVTFRCDPISEHNRLYWYRQTLGQGPEFLTYFQNEAQLEKSRLLSDRFSAERPKGSFSTLEIQRTEQGDSAMYLCASSLVTTSGHTDTQYFGPGTRLTVL.